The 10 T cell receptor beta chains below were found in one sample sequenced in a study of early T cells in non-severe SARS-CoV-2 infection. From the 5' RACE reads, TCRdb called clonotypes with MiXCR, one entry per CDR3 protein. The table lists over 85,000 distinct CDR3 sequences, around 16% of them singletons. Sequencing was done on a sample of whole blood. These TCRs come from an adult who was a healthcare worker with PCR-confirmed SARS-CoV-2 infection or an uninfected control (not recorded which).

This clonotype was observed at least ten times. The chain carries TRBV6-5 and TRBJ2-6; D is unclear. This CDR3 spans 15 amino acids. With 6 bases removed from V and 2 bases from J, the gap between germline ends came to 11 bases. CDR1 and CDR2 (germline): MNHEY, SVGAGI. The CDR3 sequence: CASSLMRTGANVLTF. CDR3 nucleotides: TGTGCCAGCAGCTTGATGCGCACTGGGGCCAACGTCCTGACTTTC.

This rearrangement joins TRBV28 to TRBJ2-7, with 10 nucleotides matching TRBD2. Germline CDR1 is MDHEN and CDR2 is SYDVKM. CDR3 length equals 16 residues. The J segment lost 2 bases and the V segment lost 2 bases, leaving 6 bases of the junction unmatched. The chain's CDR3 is CASSLGGLAAPYEQYF. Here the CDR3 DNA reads TGTGCCAGCAGTTTAGGAGGACTAGCGGCCCCCTACGAGCAGTACTTC.

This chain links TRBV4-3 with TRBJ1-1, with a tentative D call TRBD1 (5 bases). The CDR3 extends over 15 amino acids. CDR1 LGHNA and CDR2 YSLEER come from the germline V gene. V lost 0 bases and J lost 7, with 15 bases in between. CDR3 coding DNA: TGCGCCAGCAGCCAAGATCTGTTCGGGACGGATGAAGCTTTCTTT. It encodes CASSQDLFGTDEAFF.

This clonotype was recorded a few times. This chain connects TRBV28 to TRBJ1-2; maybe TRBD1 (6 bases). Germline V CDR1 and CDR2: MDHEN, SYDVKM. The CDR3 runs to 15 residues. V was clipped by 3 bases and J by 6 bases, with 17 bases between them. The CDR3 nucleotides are TGTGCCAGCAGTTTGAGGCCAGAGGGGGGTGATGGCTACACCTTC. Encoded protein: CASSLRPEGGDGYTF.

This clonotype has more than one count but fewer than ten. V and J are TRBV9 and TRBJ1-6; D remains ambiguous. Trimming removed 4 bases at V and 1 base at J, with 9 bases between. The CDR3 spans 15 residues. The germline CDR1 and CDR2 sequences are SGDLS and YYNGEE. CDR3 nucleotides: TGTGCCAGCAGCTCATCAGTATCCTATAATTCACCCCTCCACTTT. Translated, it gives CASSSSVSYNSPLHF.

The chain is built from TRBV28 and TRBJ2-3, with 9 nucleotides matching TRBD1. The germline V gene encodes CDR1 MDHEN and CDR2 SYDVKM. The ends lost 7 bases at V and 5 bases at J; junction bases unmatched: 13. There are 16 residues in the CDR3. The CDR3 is CASTSPPGQGRDTQYF. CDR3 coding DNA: TGTGCCAGCACCTCACCCCCGGGACAGGGAAGAGATACGCAGTATTTT. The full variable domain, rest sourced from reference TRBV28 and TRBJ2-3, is DVKVTQSSRYLVKRTGEKVFLECVQDMDHENMFWYRQDPGLGLRLIYFSYDVKMKEKGDIPEGYSVSREKKERFSLILESASTNQTSMYLCASTSPPGQGRDTQYFGPGTRLTVL.

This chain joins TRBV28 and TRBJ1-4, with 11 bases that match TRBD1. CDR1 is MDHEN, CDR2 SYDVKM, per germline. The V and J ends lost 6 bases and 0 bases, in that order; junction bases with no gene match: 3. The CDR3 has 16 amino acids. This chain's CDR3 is CASSWDRGTTNEKLFF. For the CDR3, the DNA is TGTGCCAGCAGCTGGGACAGGGGGACAACTAATGAAAAACTGTTTTTT.

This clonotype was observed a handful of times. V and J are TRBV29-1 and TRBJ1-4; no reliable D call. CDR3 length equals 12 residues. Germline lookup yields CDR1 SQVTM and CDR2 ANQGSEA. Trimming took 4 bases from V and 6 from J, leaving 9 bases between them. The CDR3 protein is CSVGGYDEKLFF. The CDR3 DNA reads TGCAGCGTTGGAGGCTACGATGAAAAACTGTTTTTT. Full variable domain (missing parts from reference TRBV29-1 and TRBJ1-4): SAVISQKPSRDICQRGTSLTIQCQVDSQVTMMFWYRQQPGQSLTLIATANQGSEATYESGFVIDKFPISRPNLTFSTLTVSNMSPEDSSIYLCSVGGYDEKLFFGSGTQLSVL.

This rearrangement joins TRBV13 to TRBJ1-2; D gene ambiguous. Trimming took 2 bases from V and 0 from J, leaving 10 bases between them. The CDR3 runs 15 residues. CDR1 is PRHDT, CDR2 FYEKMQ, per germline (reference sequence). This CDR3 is CASSLSAQSNYGYTF. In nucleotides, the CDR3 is TGTGCCAGCAGCTTATCCGCCCAGTCTAACTATGGCTACACCTTC.

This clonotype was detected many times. CDR3 coding DNA: TGTGCCAGCAGCTTGGTCGGAACCAAAAACACTGAAGCTTTCTTT. It encodes CASSLVGTKNTEAFF. J is TRBJ1-1 and V is TRBV5-8; no definite D call. Looked up from germline, CDR1 is SGHTS and CDR2 is YDEGEE. V was trimmed by 0 bases and J by 2 bases, leaving 11 bases between them. CDR3 size: 15 residues.